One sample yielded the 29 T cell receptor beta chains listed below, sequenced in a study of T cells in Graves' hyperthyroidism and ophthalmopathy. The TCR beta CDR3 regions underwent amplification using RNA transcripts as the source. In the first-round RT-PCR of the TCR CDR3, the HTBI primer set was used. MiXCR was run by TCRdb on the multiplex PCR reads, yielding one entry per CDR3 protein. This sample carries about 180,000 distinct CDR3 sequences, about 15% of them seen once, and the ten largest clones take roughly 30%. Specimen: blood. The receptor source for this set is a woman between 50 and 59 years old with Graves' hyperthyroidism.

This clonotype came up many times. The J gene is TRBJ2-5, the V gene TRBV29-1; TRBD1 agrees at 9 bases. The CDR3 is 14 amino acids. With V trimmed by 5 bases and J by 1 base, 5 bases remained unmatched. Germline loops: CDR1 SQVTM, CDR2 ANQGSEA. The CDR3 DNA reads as TGCAGCGTTTTGGGACAGGGTCCCCAAGAGACCCAGTACTTC. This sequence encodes CSVLGQGPQETQYF.

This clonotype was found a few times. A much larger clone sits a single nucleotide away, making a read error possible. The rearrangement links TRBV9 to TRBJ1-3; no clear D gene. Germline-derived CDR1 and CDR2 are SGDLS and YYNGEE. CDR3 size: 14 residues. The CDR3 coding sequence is TGTGTCAGCAGCCCCGTTGCGGGTGGAAACACCATATATTTT. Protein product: CVSSPVAGGNTIYF.

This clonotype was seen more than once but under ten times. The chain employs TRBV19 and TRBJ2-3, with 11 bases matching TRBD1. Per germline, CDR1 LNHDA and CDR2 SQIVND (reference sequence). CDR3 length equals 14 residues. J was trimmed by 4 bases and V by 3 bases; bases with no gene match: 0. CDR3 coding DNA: TGTGCCAGTAGTATGGGACAGGGGGCAGATACGCAGTATTTT. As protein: CASSMGQGADTQYF.

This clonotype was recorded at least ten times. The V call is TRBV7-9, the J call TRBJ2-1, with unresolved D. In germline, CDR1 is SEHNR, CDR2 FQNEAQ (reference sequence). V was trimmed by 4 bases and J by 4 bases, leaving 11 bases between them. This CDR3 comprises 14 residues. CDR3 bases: TGTGCCAGCAGCTCACCGTCGGAATACAATGAGCAGTTCTTC. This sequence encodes CASSSPSEYNEQFF.

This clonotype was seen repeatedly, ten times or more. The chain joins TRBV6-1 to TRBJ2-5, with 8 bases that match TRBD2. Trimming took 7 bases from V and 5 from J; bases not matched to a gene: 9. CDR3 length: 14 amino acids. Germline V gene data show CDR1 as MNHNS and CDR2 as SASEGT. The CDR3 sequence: CASKEAGVGETQYF. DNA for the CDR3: TGTGCCAGCAAAGAAGCGGGGGTAGGGGAGACCCAGTACTTC.

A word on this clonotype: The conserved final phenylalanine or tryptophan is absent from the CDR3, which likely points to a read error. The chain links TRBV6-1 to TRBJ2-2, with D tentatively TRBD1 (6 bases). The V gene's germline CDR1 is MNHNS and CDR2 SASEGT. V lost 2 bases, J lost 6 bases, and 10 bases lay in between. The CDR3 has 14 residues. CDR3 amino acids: CASSELAGAGELFS. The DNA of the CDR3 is TGTGCCAGCAGTGAATTGGCAGGGGCCGGGGAGCTGTTTTCT.

The CDR3 DNA reads TGTGCCAGCAGCTTAGCCCTAGCGGGAGCAGATACGCAGTATTTT. This encodes CASSLALAGADTQYF. The rearrangement uses TRBV7-9 and TRBJ2-3; TRBD2 agrees at 10 bases. Germline CDR1 and CDR2: SEHNR and FQNEAQ (reference sequence). V dropped 0 bases and J dropped 4; count of bases not matched to a gene: 1. The CDR3 consists of 15 residues.

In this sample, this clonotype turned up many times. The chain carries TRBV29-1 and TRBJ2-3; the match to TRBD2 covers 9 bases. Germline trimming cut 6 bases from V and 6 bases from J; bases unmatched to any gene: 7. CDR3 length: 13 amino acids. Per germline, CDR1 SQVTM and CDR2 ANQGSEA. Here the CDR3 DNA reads TGCAGCGTACAGCGGGGGGCGGAGGATACGCAGTATTTT. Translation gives CSVQRGAEDTQYF.

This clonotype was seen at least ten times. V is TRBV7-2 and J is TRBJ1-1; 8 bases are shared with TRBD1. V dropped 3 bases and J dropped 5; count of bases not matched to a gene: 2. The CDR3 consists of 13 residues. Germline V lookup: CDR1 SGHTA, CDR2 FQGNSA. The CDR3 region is CASSFRGLTEAFF. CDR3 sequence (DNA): TGTGCCAGCAGCTTCAGGGGGCTAACTGAAGCTTTCTTT.

CDR3 region: CASRATGVYEQYF. In DNA form, the CDR3 reads TGTGCCAGCAGGGCAACAGGGGTCTACGAGCAGTACTTC. V and J are TRBV12-3 or TRBV12-4 and TRBJ2-7; 7 nucleotides line up with TRBD1. With 6 bases clipped from V and 3 bases from J, the junction kept 5 bases outside the gene matches. This CDR3 comprises 13 residues.

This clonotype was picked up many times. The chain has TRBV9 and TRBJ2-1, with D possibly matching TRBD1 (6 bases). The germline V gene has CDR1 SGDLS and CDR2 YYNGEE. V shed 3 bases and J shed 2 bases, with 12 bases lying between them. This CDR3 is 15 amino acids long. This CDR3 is CASSARDKPYNEQFF. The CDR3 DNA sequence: TGTGCCAGCAGCGCCCGGGACAAACCCTACAATGAGCAGTTCTTC.

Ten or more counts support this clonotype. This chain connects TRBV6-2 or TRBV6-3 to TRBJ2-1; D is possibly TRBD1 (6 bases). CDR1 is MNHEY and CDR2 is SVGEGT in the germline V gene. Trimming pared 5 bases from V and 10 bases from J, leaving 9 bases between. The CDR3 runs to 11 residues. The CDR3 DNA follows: TGTGCCAGCAGTCACAGGGAGGAGCAGTTCTTC. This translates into CASSHREEQFF.

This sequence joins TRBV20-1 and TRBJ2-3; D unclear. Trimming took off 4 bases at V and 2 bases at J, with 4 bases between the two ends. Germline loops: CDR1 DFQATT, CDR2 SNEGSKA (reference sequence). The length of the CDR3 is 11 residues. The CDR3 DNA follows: TGCAGTGCTATTGTCACAGATACGCAGTATTTT. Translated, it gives CSAIVTDTQYF.

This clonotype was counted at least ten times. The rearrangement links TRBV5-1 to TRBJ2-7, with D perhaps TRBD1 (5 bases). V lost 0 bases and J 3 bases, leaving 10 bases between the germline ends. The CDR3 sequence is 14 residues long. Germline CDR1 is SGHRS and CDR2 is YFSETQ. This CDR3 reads CASSLEGAHYEQYF. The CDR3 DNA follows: TGCGCCAGCAGCTTGGAAGGGGCACACTACGAGCAGTACTTC.

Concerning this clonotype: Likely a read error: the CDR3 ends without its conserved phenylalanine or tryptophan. DNA for the CDR3: TGTGCCAGCAGTTTACGGGCGGGGGGCACAGATACACAGTATTCT. This codes for CASSLRAGGTDTQYS. The chain has TRBV27 and TRBJ2-3; 8 bases fit TRBD2. This CDR3 comprises 15 residues. CDR1 is MNHEY, CDR2 SMNVEV, per germline (reference sequence).

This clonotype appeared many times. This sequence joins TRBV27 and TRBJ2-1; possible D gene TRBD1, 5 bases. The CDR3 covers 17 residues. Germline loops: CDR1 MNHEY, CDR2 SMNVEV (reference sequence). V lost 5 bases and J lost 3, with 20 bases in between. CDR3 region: CASSRLKRGRYYNEQFF. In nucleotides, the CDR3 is TGTGCCAGCAGTCGCCTCAAAAGGGGCCGATACTACAATGAGCAGTTCTTC.

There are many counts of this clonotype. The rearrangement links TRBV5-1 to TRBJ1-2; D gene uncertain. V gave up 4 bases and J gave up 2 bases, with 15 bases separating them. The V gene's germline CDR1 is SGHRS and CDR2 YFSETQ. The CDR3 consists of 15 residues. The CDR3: CASSKSDVPNYGYTF. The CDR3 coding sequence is TGCGCCAGCAGCAAATCAGACGTCCCCAACTATGGCTACACCTTC.

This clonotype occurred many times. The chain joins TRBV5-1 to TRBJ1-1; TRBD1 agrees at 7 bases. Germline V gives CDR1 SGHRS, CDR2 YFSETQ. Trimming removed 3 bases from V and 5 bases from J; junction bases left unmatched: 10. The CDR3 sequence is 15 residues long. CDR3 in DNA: TGCGCCAGCAGCTCATTGACAGGGTCAGGGACTGAAGCTTTCTTT. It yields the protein CASSSLTGSGTEAFF.

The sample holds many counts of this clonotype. Here the CDR3 DNA reads TGTGCCAGCAGCTACGAAGGACCACCCCTCCACTTT. Translating it yields CASSYEGPPLHF. The gene calls are TRBV7-9 and TRBJ1-6; D ambiguous. The germline V gene encodes CDR1 SEHNR and CDR2 FQNEAQ (reference sequence). The CDR3 length is 12 residues. V was shortened by 4 bases and J by 11 bases, with 9 bases between the two germline ends.

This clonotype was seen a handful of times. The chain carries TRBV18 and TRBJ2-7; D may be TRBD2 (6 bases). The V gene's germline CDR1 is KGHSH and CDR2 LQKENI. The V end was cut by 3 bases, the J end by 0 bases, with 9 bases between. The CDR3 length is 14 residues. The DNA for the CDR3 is TGTGCCAGCTCACCGGAGCGGGCCTCCTACGAGCAGTACTTC. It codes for CASSPERASYEQYF.

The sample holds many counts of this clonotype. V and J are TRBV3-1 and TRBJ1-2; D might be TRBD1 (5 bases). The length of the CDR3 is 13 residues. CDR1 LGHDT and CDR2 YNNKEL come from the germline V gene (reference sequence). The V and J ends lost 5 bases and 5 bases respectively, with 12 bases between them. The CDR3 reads CASSLRQIYGYTF. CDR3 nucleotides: TGTGCCAGCAGCTTGCGACAGATATATGGCTACACCTTC.

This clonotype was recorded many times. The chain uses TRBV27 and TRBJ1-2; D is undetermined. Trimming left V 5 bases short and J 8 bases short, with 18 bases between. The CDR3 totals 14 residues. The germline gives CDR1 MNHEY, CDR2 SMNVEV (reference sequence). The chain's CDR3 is CASSPTGLLGGYTF. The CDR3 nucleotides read TGTGCCAGCAGTCCGACCGGGCTGTTGGGAGGCTACACCTTC.

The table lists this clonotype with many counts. This chain's CDR3 is CASSLDLVQGGGYTF. The CDR3, as DNA: TGCGCCAGCAGCTTGGATTTAGTACAGGGAGGCGGCTACACCTTC. The J gene is TRBJ1-2, the V gene TRBV5-1; D perhaps matches TRBD1 (6 bases). Per germline, CDR1 SGHRS and CDR2 YFSETQ. V lost 0 bases to trimming and J lost 8 bases, with 17 bases between them. The CDR3 spans 15 residues. Combining the CDR3 with reference TRBV5-1 and TRBJ1-2 gives the whole variable domain KAGVTQTPRYLIKTRGQQVTLSCSPISGHRSVSWYQQTPGQGLQFLFEYFSETQRNKGNFPGRFSGRQFSNSRSEMNVSTLELGDSALYLCASSLDLVQGGGYTFGSGTRLTVV.

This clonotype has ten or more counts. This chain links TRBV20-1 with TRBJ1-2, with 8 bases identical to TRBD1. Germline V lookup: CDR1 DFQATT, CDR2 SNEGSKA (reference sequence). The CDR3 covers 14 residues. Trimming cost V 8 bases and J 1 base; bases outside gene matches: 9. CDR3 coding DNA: TGCAGTTCAACTCCAGGGGGCGGTAACTATGGCTACACCTTC. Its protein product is CSSTPGGGNYGYTF.

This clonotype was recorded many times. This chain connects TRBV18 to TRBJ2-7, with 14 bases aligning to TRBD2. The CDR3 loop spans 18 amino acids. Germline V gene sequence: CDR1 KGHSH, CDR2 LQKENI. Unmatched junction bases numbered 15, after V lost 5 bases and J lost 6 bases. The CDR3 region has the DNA TGTGCCAGCTCAGCGGGACTAGCGGGGGCCCGAGTGGGATTCGAGCAGTACTTC. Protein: CASSAGLAGARVGFEQYF.

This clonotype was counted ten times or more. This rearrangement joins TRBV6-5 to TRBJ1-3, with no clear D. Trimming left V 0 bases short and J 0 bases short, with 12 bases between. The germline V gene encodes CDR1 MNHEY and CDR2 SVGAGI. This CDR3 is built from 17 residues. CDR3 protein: CASSYSRLPSSGNTIYF. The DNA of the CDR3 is TGTGCCAGCAGTTACTCGAGACTGCCGAGCTCTGGAAACACCATATATTTT.

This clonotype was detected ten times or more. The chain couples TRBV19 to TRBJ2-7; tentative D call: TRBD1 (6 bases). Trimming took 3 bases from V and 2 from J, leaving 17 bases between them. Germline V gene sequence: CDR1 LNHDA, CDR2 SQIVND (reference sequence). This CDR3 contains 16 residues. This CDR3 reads CASSIIPGQQTYEQYF. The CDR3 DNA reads TGTGCCAGTAGTATCATCCCTGGACAGCAAACCTACGAGCAGTACTTC.

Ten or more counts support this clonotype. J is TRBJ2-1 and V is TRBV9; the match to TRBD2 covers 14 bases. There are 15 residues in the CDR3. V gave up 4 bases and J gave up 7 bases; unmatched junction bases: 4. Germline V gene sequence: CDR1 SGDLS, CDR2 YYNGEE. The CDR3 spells CASSHGTSGGNEQFF. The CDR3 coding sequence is TGTGCCAGCAGCCACGGGACTAGCGGGGGAAATGAGCAGTTCTTC.

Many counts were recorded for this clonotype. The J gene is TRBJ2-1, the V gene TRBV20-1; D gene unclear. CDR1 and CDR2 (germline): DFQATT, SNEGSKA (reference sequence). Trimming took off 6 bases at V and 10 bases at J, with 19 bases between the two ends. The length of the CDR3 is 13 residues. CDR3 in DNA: TGCAGTGCCAGACTCCAACCTGGTCCGGAGCAGTTCTTC. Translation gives CSARLQPGPEQFF.